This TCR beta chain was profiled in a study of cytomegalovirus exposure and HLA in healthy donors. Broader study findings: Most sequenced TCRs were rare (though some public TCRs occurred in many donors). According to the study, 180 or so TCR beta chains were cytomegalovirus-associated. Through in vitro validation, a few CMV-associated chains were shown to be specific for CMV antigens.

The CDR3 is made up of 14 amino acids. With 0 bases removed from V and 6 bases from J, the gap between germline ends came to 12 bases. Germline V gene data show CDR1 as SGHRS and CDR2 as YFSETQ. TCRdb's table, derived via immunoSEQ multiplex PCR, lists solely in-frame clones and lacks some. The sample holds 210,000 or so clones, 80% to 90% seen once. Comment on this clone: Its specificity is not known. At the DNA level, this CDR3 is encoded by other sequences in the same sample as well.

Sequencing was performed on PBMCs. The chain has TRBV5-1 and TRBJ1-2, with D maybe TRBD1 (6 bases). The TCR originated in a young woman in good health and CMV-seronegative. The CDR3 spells CASSLVQGLDGYTF. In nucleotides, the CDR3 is TGCGCCAGCAGCTTGGTTCAGGGGCTGGATGGCTACACCTTC.